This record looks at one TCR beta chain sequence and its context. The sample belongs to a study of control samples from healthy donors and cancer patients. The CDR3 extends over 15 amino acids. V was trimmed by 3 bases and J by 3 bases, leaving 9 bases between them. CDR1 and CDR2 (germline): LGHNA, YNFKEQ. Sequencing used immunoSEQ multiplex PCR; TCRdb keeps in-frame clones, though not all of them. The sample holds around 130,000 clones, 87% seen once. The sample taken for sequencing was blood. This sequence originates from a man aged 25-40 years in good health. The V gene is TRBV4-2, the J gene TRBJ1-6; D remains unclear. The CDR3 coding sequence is TGTGCCAGCAGCCATCTCAGGTGCTATAATTCACCCCTCCACTTT. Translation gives CASSHLRCYNSPLHF.